Listed below are T cell receptor beta chains from one sample, sequenced in a study of blood T cell repertoires in COVID-19. Sequenced by immunoSEQ multiplex PCR; TCRdb stores in-frame clones only, minus some. This sample yields roughly 300,000 clones, of which 90% are seen a single time; roughly 1.1% belongs to the top ten. The sequenced sample was PBMCs or T cells enriched from blood (not recorded which). Receptor source: a woman aged 25-40 years who had recovered from COVID-19. CDR3s include the opening cysteine and the closing phenylalanine or tryptophan. D genes are given only for firm matches. Size values are once, few and many counts, or a class for expanded clones, and some rows have none.

d_gene: NA
j_gene: TRBJ2-1
v_gene: TRBV7-3
abundance: NA
CDR3nt: TGTGCCAGCAGCTTACCCGACTACTACAATGAGCAGTTCTTC
CDR3aa: CASSLPDYYNEQFF

d_gene: NA
j_gene: TRBJ2-1
v_gene: TRBV11-2
abundance: NA
CDR3nt: TGTGCCAGCAGCTTAGCTCAGAACAATGAGCAGTTCTTC
CDR3aa: CASSLAQNNEQFF

d_gene: TRBD1
j_gene: TRBJ1-6
v_gene: TRBV7-9
abundance: NA
CDR3nt: TGTGCCAGCAGGGGGACAGGGGAGAATTCACCCCTCCACTTT
CDR3aa: CASRGTGENSPLHF

d_gene: TRBD1
j_gene: TRBJ1-2
v_gene: TRBV3-1/TRBV3-2
abundance: NA
CDR3nt: TGTGCCAGCAGCCAAGATACCGGGACAGCCAACTATGGCTACACCTTC
CDR3aa: CASSQDTGTANYGYTF

d_gene: TRBD1
j_gene: TRBJ2-1
v_gene: TRBV25-1
abundance: once
CDR3nt: TGTGCCAGTCTTAATCCGGGACAGGGCAGCAATGAGCAGTTCTTC
CDR3aa: CASLNPGQGSNEQFF

d_gene: TRBD1
j_gene: TRBJ2-5
v_gene: TRBV15
abundance: NA
CDR3nt: TGTGCCACCGGGACAGGGATAGAGTCCCAGTACTTC
CDR3aa: CATGTGIESQYF

d_gene: NA
j_gene: TRBJ1-5
v_gene: TRBV5-8
abundance: NA
CDR3nt: TGTGCCAGCAGCTTGAGTTCACAGCCTAGCAATCAGCCCCAGCATTTT
CDR3aa: CASSLSSQPSNQPQHF

d_gene: NA
j_gene: TRBJ2-7
v_gene: TRBV30
abundance: few
CDR3nt: TGTGCCTGGTCTCTAGCGTCCTACGAGCAGTACTTC
CDR3aa: CAWSLASYEQYF

d_gene: NA
j_gene: TRBJ2-7
v_gene: TRBV6-2/TRBV6-3
abundance: NA
CDR3nt: TGTGCCAGCAGTTATCCAGGGGACTACGAGCAGTACTTC
CDR3aa: CASSYPGDYEQYF

d_gene: NA
j_gene: TRBJ2-5
v_gene: TRBV19
abundance: NA
CDR3nt: TGTGCCAGTAGTAGGGGACAACCTCAAGAGACCCAGTACTTC
CDR3aa: CASSRGQPQETQYF

d_gene: NA
j_gene: TRBJ1-1
v_gene: TRBV7-9
abundance: NA
CDR3nt: TGTGCCAGCAGCCCCCCCGTCGGGGTCACTGAAGCTTTCTTT
CDR3aa: CASSPPVGVTEAFF

d_gene: TRBD1
j_gene: TRBJ1-2
v_gene: TRBV7-9
abundance: NA
CDR3nt: TGTGCCAGCAGCTTAGCAGGGGCAGGGGGCAAGTATGGCTACACCTTC
CDR3aa: CASSLAGAGGKYGYTF

d_gene: NA
j_gene: TRBJ2-5
v_gene: TRBV11-1
abundance: NA
CDR3nt: TGTGCCAGCAGCTTAAAGGACGGAGGGGTGACCCAGTACTTC
CDR3aa: CASSLKDGGVTQYF

d_gene: TRBD1
j_gene: TRBJ2-5
v_gene: TRBV15
abundance: NA
CDR3nt: TGTGCCACCAGCACGGGACAGCAAGAGACCCAGTACTTC
CDR3aa: CATSTGQQETQYF

d_gene: NA
j_gene: TRBJ2-1
v_gene: TRBV10-2
abundance: NA
CDR3nt: TGCGCCAGCAGTGTGGGTAGCAACAATGAGCAGTTCTTC
CDR3aa: CASSVGSNNEQFF

d_gene: NA
j_gene: TRBJ2-1
v_gene: TRBV14
abundance: NA
CDR3nt: TGTGCCAGCAGCCAAGGGGCAGTTAACAATGAGCAGTTCTTC
CDR3aa: CASSQGAVNNEQFF

d_gene: TRBD1
j_gene: TRBJ2-7
v_gene: TRBV29-1
abundance: NA
CDR3nt: TGCAGCGTTGAGGCAGGGGGCTACGAGCAGTACTTC
CDR3aa: CSVEAGGYEQYF

d_gene: TRBD2
j_gene: TRBJ2-5
v_gene: TRBV3-1/TRBV3-2
abundance: NA
CDR3nt: TGTGCCAGCAGCCAAGATGCTAGCGGGAGATCAGAGACCCAGTACTTC
CDR3aa: CASSQDASGRSETQYF

d_gene: NA
j_gene: TRBJ2-3
v_gene: TRBV29-1
abundance: NA
CDR3nt: TGCAGCGCCCGGGACTTCTTCACAGATACGCAGTATTTT
CDR3aa: CSARDFFTDTQYF

d_gene: TRBD1
j_gene: TRBJ2-6
v_gene: TRBV18
abundance: NA
CDR3nt: TGTGCCAGCTCACCGGAAGACAGGGCTGGGGCCAACGTCCTGACTTTC
CDR3aa: CASSPEDRAGANVLTF

d_gene: TRBD1
j_gene: TRBJ1-2
v_gene: TRBV24-1
abundance: NA
CDR3nt: TGTGCCACCAGTGACCGCGGACAGGGGGCGATTCGCTACACCTTC
CDR3aa: CATSDRGQGAIRYTF

d_gene: NA
j_gene: TRBJ2-5
v_gene: TRBV29-1
abundance: many
CDR3nt: TGCAGCGTTGTACAGGGCCAAGAGACCCAGTACTTC
CDR3aa: CSVVQGQETQYF

d_gene: TRBD2
j_gene: TRBJ2-7
v_gene: TRBV11-2
abundance: NA
CDR3nt: TGTGCCAGCAGCTTGGGCTCGACTAGCGGGGTTTCCTACGAGCAGTACTTC
CDR3aa: CASSLGSTSGVSYEQYF

d_gene: TRBD1
j_gene: TRBJ2-2
v_gene: TRBV6-5
abundance: NA
CDR3nt: TGTGCCAGCAAGGGACAGGGAGACACCGGGGAGCTGTTTTTT
CDR3aa: CASKGQGDTGELFF

d_gene: NA
j_gene: TRBJ2-7
v_gene: TRBV20-1
abundance: NA
CDR3nt: TGCAGTGCCCAATACGAGCAGTACTTC
CDR3aa: CSAQYEQYF

d_gene: NA
j_gene: TRBJ2-7
v_gene: TRBV6-6
abundance: NA
CDR3nt: TGTGCCAGCGCCGGAAGGGGCTCCTACGAGCAGTACTTC
CDR3aa: CASAGRGSYEQYF

d_gene: NA
j_gene: TRBJ2-1
v_gene: TRBV4-3
abundance: NA
CDR3nt: TGCGCCAGCAGCCAAGAGCGAGGGGGCAATGAGCAGTTCTTC
CDR3aa: CASSQERGGNEQFF

d_gene: NA
j_gene: TRBJ2-1
v_gene: TRBV30
abundance: NA
CDR3nt: TGTGCCTGGAGTGTATCCGGTGAGCAGTTCTTC
CDR3aa: CAWSVSGEQFF

d_gene: TRBD1
j_gene: TRBJ1-1
v_gene: TRBV6-2/TRBV6-3
abundance: NA
CDR3nt: TGTGCCAGCAGTTACTCGGGGGACAGCTCCACGAACACTGAAGCTTTCTTT
CDR3aa: CASSYSGDSSTNTEAFF

d_gene: NA
j_gene: TRBJ1-2
v_gene: TRBV5-8
abundance: NA
CDR3nt: TGTGCCAGCAGCTTAGGCAGCGTCTCCTATGGCTACACCTTC
CDR3aa: CASSLGSVSYGYTF

d_gene: NA
j_gene: TRBJ2-5
v_gene: TRBV4-1
abundance: NA
CDR3nt: TGCGCCAGCAGCCAAGAGTCGCTAGCAGAAGAGACCCAGTACTTC
CDR3aa: CASSQESLAEETQYF

d_gene: TRBD2
j_gene: TRBJ2-2
v_gene: TRBV29-1
abundance: NA
CDR3nt: TGCAGCGTTGATGGGACTAGCACCGGGGAGCTGTTTTTT
CDR3aa: CSVDGTSTGELFF

d_gene: TRBD1
j_gene: TRBJ1-1
v_gene: TRBV7-6
abundance: NA
CDR3nt: TGTGCCAGCAGCCCCCGGGACAGGGGGTTAACTGAAGCTTTCTTT
CDR3aa: CASSPRDRGLTEAFF

d_gene: NA
j_gene: TRBJ1-1
v_gene: TRBV18
abundance: NA
CDR3nt: TGTGCCAGCTCACCTTCCGACGGCGGGGCTGAAGCTTTCTTT
CDR3aa: CASSPSDGGAEAFF

d_gene: TRBD2
j_gene: TRBJ2-5
v_gene: TRBV3-1/TRBV3-2
abundance: NA
CDR3nt: TGTGCCAGCAGCCAAGATCCCCCGGGAGGAGGCGAGACCCAGTACTTC
CDR3aa: CASSQDPPGGGETQYF

d_gene: NA
j_gene: TRBJ1-5
v_gene: TRBV19
abundance: NA
CDR3nt: TGTGCCAGTATAGCTACCCTGGAGGGCAATCAGCCCCAGCATTTT
CDR3aa: CASIATLEGNQPQHF

d_gene: TRBD1
j_gene: TRBJ1-2
v_gene: TRBV11-2
abundance: NA
CDR3nt: TGTGCCAGCAGCTCCCCGGGACAGCGGGGCTACACCTTC
CDR3aa: CASSSPGQRGYTF

d_gene: NA
j_gene: TRBJ1-6
v_gene: TRBV7-3
abundance: NA
CDR3nt: TGTGCCAGCAGCAGACAGTATAATTCACCCCTCCACTTT
CDR3aa: CASSRQYNSPLHF

d_gene: TRBD2
j_gene: TRBJ2-7
v_gene: TRBV15
abundance: NA
CDR3nt: TGTGCCACCAGGCGACTAGCGGGGAACTACGAGCAGTACTTC
CDR3aa: CATRRLAGNYEQYF

d_gene: TRBD2
j_gene: TRBJ2-1
v_gene: TRBV6-2/TRBV6-3
abundance: NA
CDR3nt: TGTGCCAGCAGTTACGCTAGCGGGACTGTCAATGAGCAGTTCTTC
CDR3aa: CASSYASGTVNEQFF

d_gene: TRBD2
j_gene: TRBJ2-1
v_gene: TRBV7-2
abundance: NA
CDR3nt: TGTGCCAGCAGCTTACTAGCGGGAGGGCTATACAATGAGCAGTTCTTC
CDR3aa: CASSLLAGGLYNEQFF

d_gene: NA
j_gene: TRBJ2-1
v_gene: TRBV10-3
abundance: few
CDR3nt: TGTGCCATCAGTGAGCCCGGAGAAGTTGTCGATGAGCAGTTCTTC
CDR3aa: CAISEPGEVVDEQFF

d_gene: NA
j_gene: TRBJ2-6
v_gene: TRBV27
abundance: once
CDR3nt: TGTGCCAGCAGGCGCGTGAGCTCTGGGGCCAACGTCCTGACTTTC
CDR3aa: CASRRVSSGANVLTF

d_gene: NA
j_gene: TRBJ1-5
v_gene: TRBV28
abundance: NA
CDR3nt: TGTGCCAGCAGTGGAAGGACAGTTAATCAGCCCCAGCATTTT
CDR3aa: CASSGRTVNQPQHF